Shown below are 26 T cell receptor beta chains from a single sample sequenced in a study of shared clonotypes between healthy human individuals. CD8 cells classed as naive were CD45RO-negative and positively selected for CCR7, excluding terminally differentiated effector memory CD45RA+ cells. Produced via immunoSEQ multiplex PCR; TCRdb's table is partial and in-frame only. The repertoire consists of about 590,000 clones, with 95% to 96% occurring once and the leading ten covering roughly 0.1%. Sequencing was done on a sample of naive CD8+ T cells sorted from blood. These receptors were obtained from a young woman in good health.

V and J are TRBV11-2 and TRBJ2-2, with D possibly matching TRBD2 (5 bases). The CDR3 is 14 residues long. Looked up from germline, CDR1 is SGHAT and CDR2 is FQNNGV. V lost 2 bases and J 6 bases, leaving 10 bases between the germline ends. As DNA, the CDR3 is TGTGCCAGCAGCTTAACGCTAGCCCCCGGGGAGCTGTTTTTT. Residues: CASSLTLAPGELFF.

The genes are TRBV19 and TRBJ1-5, with a tentative D call TRBD1 (5 bases). Trimming left V 7 bases short and J 3 bases short, with 16 bases between. CDR3 size: 15 residues. The germline V gene encodes CDR1 LNHDA and CDR2 SQIVND (reference sequence). CDR3 region: CASTTNRGFNQPQHF. DNA for the CDR3: TGTGCCAGTACCACGAACCGGGGCTTCAATCAGCCCCAGCATTTT.

The V gene is TRBV9, the J gene TRBJ1-1, with D perhaps TRBD1 (5 bases). V lost 4 bases, J lost 1 base, and 11 bases lay in between. Germline V gene lookup returns CDR1 SGDLS and CDR2 YYNGEE. The CDR3 runs to 14 residues. The CDR3 sequence: CASSWEGKNTEAFF. The CDR3 DNA is TGTGCCAGCAGCTGGGAGGGGAAGAACACTGAAGCTTTCTTT.

This clone was seen a few times. At one boundary the junction diverges from the germline segment, which might be a read error. V and J are TRBV7-2 and TRBJ2-7, with TRBD2 identical over 9 bases. The length of the CDR3 is 14 residues. The V gene's germline CDR1 is SGHTA and CDR2 FQGNSA. The CDR3 is CASSLAGSSYEQYF. The CDR3 DNA sequence: TGTGCCAGCAGCCTAGCGGGGAGCTCCTACGAGCAGTACTTC.

The V call is TRBV7-8, the J call TRBJ2-3; the D is unclear. The CDR3 loop spans 15 amino acids. Trimming removed 4 bases from V and 2 bases from J, with 13 bases in between. Germline V gene data show CDR1 as SGHVS and CDR2 as FQNEAQ. This CDR3 is CASSSPAEVTDTQYF. CDR3 in DNA: TGTGCCAGCAGCTCTCCGGCAGAGGTCACAGATACGCAGTATTTT.

The rearrangement links TRBV7-8 to TRBJ2-7, with 8 bases matching TRBD2. The CDR3 runs 17 residues. The V gene's germline CDR1 is SGHVS and CDR2 FQNEAQ. The V gene end was trimmed by 3 bases and the J gene end by 2 bases; junction bases not matched to a gene: 12. CDR3 sequence reads: CASSFDLPRGLAYEQYF. CDR3 nucleotides: TGTGCCAGCAGCTTTGACCTGCCCCGGGGACTAGCCTACGAGCAGTACTTC.

V and J are TRBV11-3 and TRBJ2-1, with D unclear. The V end was cut by 1 base, the J end by 8 bases, with 6 bases between. Germline assignment: CDR1 SGHNT and CDR2 YENEEA. This CDR3 spans 12 amino acids. CDR3 protein: CASSLGVDEQFF. The DNA of the CDR3 is TGTGCCAGCAGCTTAGGGGTAGATGAGCAGTTCTTC.

The chain combines TRBV2 with TRBJ1-3; no reliable D call. V was pared by 2 bases and J by 1 base, with 12 bases between. Germline CDR1 is SNHLY and CDR2 is FYNNEI. This CDR3 is 16 amino acids long. CDR3 amino acids: CASSELKVRSGNTIYF. The CDR3 coding sequence is TGTGCCAGCAGTGAATTAAAGGTTCGGTCTGGAAACACCATATATTTT.

This chain connects TRBV28 to TRBJ2-5; possibly TRBD2 for D (6 bases). Germline CDR1 reads MDHEN; CDR2 reads SYDVKM. This CDR3 has 12 amino acids. With 8 bases removed from V and 1 base from J, the gap between germline ends came to 8 bases. The DNA of the CDR3 is TGTGCCAGCTGGGACTCCCAAGAGACCCAGTACTTC. This sequence encodes CASWDSQETQYF.

The chain uses TRBV27 and TRBJ2-7; the match to TRBD2 covers 10 bases. The CDR3 is made up of 14 amino acids. The trim removed 8 bases at V and 3 bases at J, leaving 7 bases unmatched. Germline CDR1 MNHEY, CDR2 SMNVEV (reference sequence). The CDR3 protein is CASGLLAGYYEQYF. The CDR3 DNA sequence: TGTGCCAGCGGTCTACTAGCGGGATACTACGAGCAGTACTTC.

The genes are TRBV4-2 and TRBJ2-1; 7 bases agree with TRBD2. In germline, CDR1 is LGHNA, CDR2 YNFKEQ. V lost 4 bases, J lost 5 bases, and 29 bases stayed unmatched. CDR3 length: 22 amino acids. CDR3 nucleotide sequence: TGTGCCAGCAGCCGAATGGTTGAACCGGGACTACCGATCCTAAGGGACCACAATGAGCAGTTCTTC. Its translation: CASSRMVEPGLPILRDHNEQFF.

J is TRBJ2-7 and V is TRBV28; D is perhaps TRBD1 (5 bases). This CDR3 has 14 residues. Trimming cost V 5 bases and J 7 bases, with 18 bases left between them. Looked up from germline, CDR1 is MDHEN and CDR2 is SYDVKM. CDR3 DNA sequence: TGTGCCAGCAGTACCCGGGTGGCCCAGGGAGAGCAGTACTTC. The encoded protein is CASSTRVAQGEQYF. The complete variable domain, with remaining parts taken from reference TRBV28 and TRBJ2-7, reads DVKVTQSSRYLVKRTGEKVFLECVQDMDHENMFWYRQDPGLGLRLIYFSYDVKMKEKGDIPEGYSVSREKKERFSLILESASTNQTSMYLCASSTRVAQGEQYFGPGTRLTVT.

The rearrangement joins TRBV27 to TRBJ2-7; 9 nucleotides line up with TRBD1. V was clipped by 5 bases and J by 3 bases; unmatched bases: 5. Per germline, CDR1 MNHEY and CDR2 SMNVEV (reference sequence). This CDR3 region has 14 residues. The DNA for the CDR3 is TGTGCCAGCAGTCCGACAGGGGGAGTCTACGAGCAGTACTTC. Encoded protein: CASSPTGGVYEQYF.

This clone was seen just once. CDR3 sequence reads: CASSFTLRATKTSNTGELFF. In nucleotides, the CDR3 is TGTGCCAGCAGTTTTACTCTGAGGGCCACAAAGACCTCGAACACCGGGGAGCTGTTTTTT. The gene calls are TRBV28 and TRBJ2-2; D perhaps matches TRBD2 (5 bases). The CDR3 totals 20 residues. Germline V gene sequence: CDR1 MDHEN, CDR2 SYDVKM. The V and J ends lost 3 bases and 0 bases respectively, with 23 bases between them.

Written as DNA, the CDR3 is TGTGCCAGCGGAGGGACAGCTGGAAACACCATATATTTT. This sequence encodes CASGGTAGNTIYF. This sequence joins TRBV6-5 and TRBJ1-3; 7 positions agree with TRBD1. The germline gives CDR1 MNHEY, CDR2 SVGAGI. V lost 8 bases to trimming and J lost 2 bases; unmatched junction nucleotides: 3. The CDR3 spans 13 residues.

This clone has more than one count but fewer than ten. The chain links TRBV27 to TRBJ1-1; the match to TRBD1 covers 8 bases. This CDR3 comprises 13 residues. V was clipped by 5 bases and J by 4 bases; unmatched bases: 3. Per the germline V gene, CDR1 is MNHEY and CDR2 is SMNVEV (reference sequence). The DNA for the CDR3 is TGTGCCAGCAGTGGACAGGGATTCACTGAAGCTTTCTTT. As protein: CASSGQGFTEAFF.

This clone was found once. The V and J genes are TRBV29-1 and TRBJ2-1; D is ambiguous. The ends were cut back, 8 bases at V and 1 base at J, with 12 bases in the middle. CDR3 length: 13 residues. Germline V lookup: CDR1 SQVTM, CDR2 ANQGSEA. The CDR3 loop is CSPSRLSYNEQFF. In nucleotides, the CDR3 is TGCAGCCCCTCCCGCCTTTCCTACAATGAGCAGTTCTTC.

This clone was detected a few times. The genes are TRBV14 and TRBJ2-7, with 8 nucleotides matching TRBD1. Germline V lookup: CDR1 SGHDN, CDR2 FVKESK. CDR3 length: 15 residues. The junction had 5 bases not matched to a gene; V was cut back by 4 bases and J by 0 bases. The CDR3 loop reads CASSPRTGHSYEQYF. CDR3 nucleotide sequence: TGTGCCAGCAGCCCAAGGACAGGGCACTCCTACGAGCAGTACTTC.

This clone was counted between two and nine times. V is TRBV19 and J is TRBJ1-2; a possible D gene is TRBD1 (5 bases). CDR3 length: 11 amino acids. V lost 5 bases and J 4 bases, leaving 5 bases between the germline ends. Germline CDR1 reads LNHDA; CDR2 reads SQIVND (reference sequence). The chain's CDR3 is CASSGGYGYTF. In DNA form, the CDR3 reads TGTGCCAGTAGTGGGGGCTATGGCTACACCTTC.

The rearrangement uses TRBV14 and TRBJ1-1; D is possibly TRBD1 (5 bases). Germline CDR1 SGHDN, CDR2 FVKESK. Deletions cut 4 bases from V and 0 bases from J, with 12 bases between. This CDR3 is 15 amino acids long. CDR3 sequence (DNA): TGTGCCAGCAGCCCTGCCGGGACGGTGAACACTGAAGCTTTCTTT. Translated, it gives CASSPAGTVNTEAFF. Complete variable domain (other parts from reference TRBV14 and TRBJ1-1): EAGVTQFPSHSVIEKGQTVTLRCDPISGHDNLYWYRRVMGKEIKFLLHFVKESKQDESGMPNNRFLAERTGGTYSTLKVQPAELEDSGVYFCASSPAGTVNTEAFFGQGTRLTVV.

The rearrangement uses TRBV19 and TRBJ1-5; no firm D call. The V gene lost 3 bases and the J gene lost 3 bases, with 12 bases spanning the gap. This CDR3 is 15 amino acids long. Germline V gene sequence: CDR1 LNHDA, CDR2 SQIVND (reference sequence). For the CDR3, the DNA is TGTGCCAGTAGTATTGGGTACAATTCCAATCAGCCCCAGCATTTT. This sequence encodes CASSIGYNSNQPQHF.

Here the CDR3 reads CASSEEVGLGEQYF. The CDR3 DNA sequence: TGTGCCAGCAGCGAAGAGGTGGGGTTGGGCGAGCAGTACTTC. The genes are TRBV7-3 and TRBJ2-7; D is undetermined. Germline V CDR1 and CDR2: SGHTA, FQGTGA. The CDR3 length is 14 residues. V lost 5 bases and J lost 6, with 17 bases in between. Based on the CDR3 plus reference TRBV7-3 and TRBJ2-7, the full variable domain is GAGVSQTPSNKVTEKGKYVELRCDPISGHTALYWYRQSLGQGPEFLIYFQGTGAADDSGLPNDRFFAVRPEGSVSTLKIQRTERGDSAVYLCASSEEVGLGEQYFGPGTRLTVT.

The chain has TRBV21-1 and TRBJ1-3. TRBV21-1 represents a pseudogene. The CDR3 spans 14 residues. The CDR3 DNA reads TGTGCCAGCAGCAACACGGTTGGCGGAAACACCATATATTTT. This gives the protein CASSNTVGGNTIYF.

The genes are TRBV2 and TRBJ2-2, with no clear D. This CDR3 has 20 residues. V lost 5 bases, J lost 0 bases, and 25 bases lay in between. CDR1 SNHLY and CDR2 FYNNEI come from the germline V gene. CDR3 coding DNA: TGTGCCAGCAGTCAAACCACACACTTGGCAGTATTCGCGAACACCGGGGAGCTGTTTTTT. This sequence encodes CASSQTTHLAVFANTGELFF.

V gene TRBV19 combines with J gene TRBJ2-2; the match to TRBD2 covers 9 bases. This CDR3 has 17 residues. Germline trimming cut 0 bases from V and 5 bases from J; bases unmatched to any gene: 7. Germline V CDR1 and CDR2: LNHDA, SQIVND (reference sequence). CDR3 loop: CASSIDEEREDTGELFF. In DNA form, the CDR3 reads TGTGCCAGTAGTATAGATGAGGAGCGGGAGGATACCGGGGAGCTGTTTTTT.

This clone has just a few counts. The chain links TRBV6-5 to TRBJ2-2; no clear D. Germline V gene sequence: CDR1 MNHEY, CDR2 SVGAGI. The ends were cut back, 3 bases at V and 5 bases at J, with 7 bases in the middle. The CDR3 contains 13 residues. CDR3 nucleotides: TGTGCCAGCAGTTATCACGGGACCGGGGAGCTGTTTTTT. This codes for CASSYHGTGELFF.